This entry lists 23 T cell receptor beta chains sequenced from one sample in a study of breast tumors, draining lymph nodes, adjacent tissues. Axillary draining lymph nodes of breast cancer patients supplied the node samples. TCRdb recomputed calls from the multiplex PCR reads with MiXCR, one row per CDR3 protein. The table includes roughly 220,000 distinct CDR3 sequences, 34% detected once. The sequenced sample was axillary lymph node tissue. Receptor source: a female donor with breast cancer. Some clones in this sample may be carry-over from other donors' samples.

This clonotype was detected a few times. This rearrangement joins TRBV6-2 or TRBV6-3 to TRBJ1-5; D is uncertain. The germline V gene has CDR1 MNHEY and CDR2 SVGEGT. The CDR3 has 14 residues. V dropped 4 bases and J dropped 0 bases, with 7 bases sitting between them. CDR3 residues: CASSSQASNQPQHF. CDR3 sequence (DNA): TGTGCCAGCAGTTCTCAGGCTAGCAATCAGCCCCAGCATTTT.

CDR3 coding DNA: TGCAGTGCTAGCCTTTCGCATCTGACCTCCTACGAGCAGTACTTC. Protein: CSASLSHLTSYEQYF. The chain recombines TRBV20-1 with TRBJ2-7, with D hard to call. In germline, CDR1 is DFQATT, CDR2 SNEGSKA (reference sequence). V was shortened by 3 bases and J by 0 bases, with 15 bases between the two germline ends. This CDR3 contains 15 residues.

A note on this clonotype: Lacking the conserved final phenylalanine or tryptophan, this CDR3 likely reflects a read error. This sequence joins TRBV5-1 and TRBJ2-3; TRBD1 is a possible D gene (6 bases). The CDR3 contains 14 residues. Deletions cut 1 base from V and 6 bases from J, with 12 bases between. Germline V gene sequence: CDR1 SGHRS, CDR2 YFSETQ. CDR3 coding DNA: TGCGCCAGCAGCTTGATTACAGGGATGGATACGCAGTATTTA. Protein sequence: CASSLITGMDTQYL.

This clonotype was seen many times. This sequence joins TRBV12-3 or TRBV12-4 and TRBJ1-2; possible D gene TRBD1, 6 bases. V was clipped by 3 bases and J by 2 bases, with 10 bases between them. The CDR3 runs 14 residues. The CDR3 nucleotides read TGTGCCAGCAGTTTGGGGGCAGAGAACTATGGCTACACCTTC. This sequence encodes CASSLGAENYGYTF.

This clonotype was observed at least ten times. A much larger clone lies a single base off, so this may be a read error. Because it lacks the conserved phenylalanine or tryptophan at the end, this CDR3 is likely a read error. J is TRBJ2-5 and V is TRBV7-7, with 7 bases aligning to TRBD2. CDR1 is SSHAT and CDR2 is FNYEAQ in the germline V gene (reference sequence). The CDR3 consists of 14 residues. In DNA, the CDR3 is TGTGCTAGCAGCTTGGGGACTAACCAAGAGACCCAGTACCTC. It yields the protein CASSLGTNQETQYL.

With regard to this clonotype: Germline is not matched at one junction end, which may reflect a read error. CDR3 residues: CASSHSRLSGTGELFF. The CDR3 region has the DNA TGTGCCAGCAGTCACTCGCGGCTTTCGGGCACCGGGGAGCTGTTTTTT. The chain is built from TRBV6-5 and TRBJ2-2; D is undetermined. Germline V gene lookup returns CDR1 MNHEY and CDR2 SVGAGI. There are 16 residues in the CDR3.

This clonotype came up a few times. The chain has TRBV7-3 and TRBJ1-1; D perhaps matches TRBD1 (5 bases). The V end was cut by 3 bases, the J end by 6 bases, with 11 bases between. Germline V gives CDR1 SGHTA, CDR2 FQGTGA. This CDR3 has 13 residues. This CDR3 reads CASSLGTEAEAFF. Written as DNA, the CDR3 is TGTGCCAGCAGCTTGGGGACGGAGGCTGAAGCTTTCTTT.

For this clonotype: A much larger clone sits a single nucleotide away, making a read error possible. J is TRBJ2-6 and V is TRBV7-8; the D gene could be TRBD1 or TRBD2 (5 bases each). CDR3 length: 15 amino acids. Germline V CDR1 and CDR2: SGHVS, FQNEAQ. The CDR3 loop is CASSSQDFGANVLPF. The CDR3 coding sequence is TGTGCCAGCAGCTCACAGGATTTCGGGGCCAACGTCCTGCCTTTC.

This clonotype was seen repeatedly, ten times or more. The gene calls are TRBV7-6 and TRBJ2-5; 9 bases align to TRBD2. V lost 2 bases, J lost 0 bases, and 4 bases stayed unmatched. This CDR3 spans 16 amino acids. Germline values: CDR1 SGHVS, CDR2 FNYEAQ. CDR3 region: CASSLFTSGYQETQYF. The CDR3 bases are TGTGCCAGCAGCTTATTTACTAGCGGGTACCAAGAGACCCAGTACTTC.

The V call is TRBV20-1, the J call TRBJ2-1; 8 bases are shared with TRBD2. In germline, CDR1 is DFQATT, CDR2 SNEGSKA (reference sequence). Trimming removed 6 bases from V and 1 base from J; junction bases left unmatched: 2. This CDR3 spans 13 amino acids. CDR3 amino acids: CSAERESYNEQFF. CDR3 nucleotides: TGCAGTGCGGAGCGGGAGTCCTACAATGAGCAGTTCTTC.

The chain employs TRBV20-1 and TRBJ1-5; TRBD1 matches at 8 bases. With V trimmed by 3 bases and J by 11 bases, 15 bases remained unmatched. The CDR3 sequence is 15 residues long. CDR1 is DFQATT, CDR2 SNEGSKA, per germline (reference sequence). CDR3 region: CSASNNRGRRETQHF. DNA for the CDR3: TGCAGTGCTAGTAACAACAGGGGGAGGAGAGAGACCCAGCATTTT.

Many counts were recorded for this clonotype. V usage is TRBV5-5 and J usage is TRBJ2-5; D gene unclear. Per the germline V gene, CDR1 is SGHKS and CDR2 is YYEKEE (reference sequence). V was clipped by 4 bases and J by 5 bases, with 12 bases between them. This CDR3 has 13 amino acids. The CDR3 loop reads CASSVGRTETQYF. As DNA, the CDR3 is TGTGCCAGCAGCGTGGGAAGGACGGAGACCCAGTACTTC. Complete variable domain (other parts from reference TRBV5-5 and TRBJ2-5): DAGVTQSPTHLIKTRGQQVTLRCSPISGHKSVSWYQQVLGQGPQFIFQYYEKEERGRGNFPDRFSARQFPNYSSELNVNALLLGDSALYLCASSVGRTETQYFGPGTRLLVL.

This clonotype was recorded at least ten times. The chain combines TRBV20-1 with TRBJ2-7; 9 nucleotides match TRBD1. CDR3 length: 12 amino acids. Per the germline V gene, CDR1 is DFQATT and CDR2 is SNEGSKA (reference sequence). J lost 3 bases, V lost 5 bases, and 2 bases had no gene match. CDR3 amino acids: CSALGQGYEQYF. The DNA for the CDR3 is TGCAGTGCTTTGGGACAGGGCTACGAGCAGTACTTC.

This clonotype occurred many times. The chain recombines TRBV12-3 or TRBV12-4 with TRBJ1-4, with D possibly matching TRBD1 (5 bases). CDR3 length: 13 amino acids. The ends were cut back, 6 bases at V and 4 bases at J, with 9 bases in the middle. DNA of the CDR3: TGTGCCAGCAGGGACACAAATAATGAAAAACTGTTTTTT. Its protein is CASRDTNNEKLFF.

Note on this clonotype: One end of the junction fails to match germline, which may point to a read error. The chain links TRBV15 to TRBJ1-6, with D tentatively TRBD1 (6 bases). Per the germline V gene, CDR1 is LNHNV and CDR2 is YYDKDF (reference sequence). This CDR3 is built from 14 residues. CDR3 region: CATSRGGGNLPLHF. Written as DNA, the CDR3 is TGTGCCACCAGCAGAGGCGGGGGCAATTTACCCCTCCACTTT.

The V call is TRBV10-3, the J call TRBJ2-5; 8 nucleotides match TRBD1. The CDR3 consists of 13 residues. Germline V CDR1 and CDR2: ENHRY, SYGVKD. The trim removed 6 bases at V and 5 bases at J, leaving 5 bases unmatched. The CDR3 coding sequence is TGTGCCATCAGGCAGGGGGCGGAGGAGACCCAGTACTTC. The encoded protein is CAIRQGAEETQYF.

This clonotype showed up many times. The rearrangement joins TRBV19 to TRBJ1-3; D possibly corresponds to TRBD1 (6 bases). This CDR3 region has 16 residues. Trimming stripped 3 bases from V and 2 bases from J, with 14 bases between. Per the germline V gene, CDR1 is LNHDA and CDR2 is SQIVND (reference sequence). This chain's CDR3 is CASSIGAGAAGNTIYF. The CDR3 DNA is TGTGCCAGTAGTATTGGCGCAGGGGCGGCTGGAAACACCATATATTTT.

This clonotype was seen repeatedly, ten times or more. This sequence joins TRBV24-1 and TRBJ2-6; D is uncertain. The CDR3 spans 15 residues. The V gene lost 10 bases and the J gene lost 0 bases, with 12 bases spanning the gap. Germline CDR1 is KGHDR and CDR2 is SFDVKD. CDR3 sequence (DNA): TGTGCCACTTCTGGACGGAGCTCTGGGGCCAACGTCCTGACTTTC. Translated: CATSGRSSGANVLTF.

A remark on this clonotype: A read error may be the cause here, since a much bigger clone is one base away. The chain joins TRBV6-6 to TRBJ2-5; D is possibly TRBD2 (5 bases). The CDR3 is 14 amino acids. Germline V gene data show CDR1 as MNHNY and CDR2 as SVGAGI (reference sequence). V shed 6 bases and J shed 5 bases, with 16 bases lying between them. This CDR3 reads CASSLTDFRETQYF. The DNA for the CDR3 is TGTGCCAGCAGCCTAACGGACTTCCGCGAGACCCAGTACTTC.

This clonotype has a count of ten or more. The CDR3 DNA is TGTGCCAGCAGTTACGCGGTCTACAATGAGCAGTTCTTC. It translates to CASSYAVYNEQFF. The chain has TRBV6-2 or TRBV6-3 and TRBJ2-1; D remains ambiguous. The germline CDR1 and CDR2 sequences are MNHEY and SVGEGT. The CDR3 totals 13 residues. V was cut by 2 bases and J by 3 bases, with 5 bases left in between.

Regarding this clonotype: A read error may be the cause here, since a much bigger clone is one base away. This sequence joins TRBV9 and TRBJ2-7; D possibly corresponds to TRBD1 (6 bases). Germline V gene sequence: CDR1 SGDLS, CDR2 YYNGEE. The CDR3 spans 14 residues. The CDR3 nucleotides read TGTGCCAGCAGTAACGAGGGGGTAAGGGGCGAGCAGTCCTTC. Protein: CASSNEGVRGEQSF.

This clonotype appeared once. DNA for the CDR3: TGCAGTGTATCGGGGGGCAGCAACTATGGCTACACCTTC. This encodes CSVSGGSNYGYTF. The chain is built from TRBV20-1 and TRBJ1-2; D may be TRBD1 (6 bases). The CDR3 spans 13 residues. Trimming took off 7 bases at V and 2 bases at J, with 14 bases between the two ends. The germline V gene encodes CDR1 DFQATT and CDR2 SNEGSKA (reference sequence).

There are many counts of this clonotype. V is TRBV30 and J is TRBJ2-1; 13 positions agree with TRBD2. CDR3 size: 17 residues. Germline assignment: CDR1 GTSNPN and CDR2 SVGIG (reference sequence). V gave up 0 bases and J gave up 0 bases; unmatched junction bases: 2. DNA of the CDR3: TGTGCCTGGAGTGTACTAGCGGGAGGGGTCTCCTACAATGAGCAGTTCTTC. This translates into CAWSVLAGGVSYNEQFF.